This T cell receptor beta chain was retrieved from a study of beta chain features in type 1 diabetes. Study-wide points: Shortening that was moderate but significant affected the TCRB CDR3s of Type 1 diabetes patients in all four CD4+ subsets.

Worth noting for this clone: As yet, its antigen is unknown.

The investigators reverse transcribed all of the isolated RNA, so they sequenced expressed TCRB transcripts. Measured with immunoSEQ multiplex PCR; TCRdb has only the in-frame clones, and not every one. The table includes 860,000 or so clones, roughly 15% detected once. The CDR3 contains 13 residues. The ends lost 6 bases at V and 9 bases at J; junction bases unmatched: 4. CDR1 and CDR2 from the germline V gene are MNHEY and SMNVEV (reference sequence). The TCR was taken from a woman aged 18-29 years in good health. What was sequenced was naive CD4+ T cells from blood. The rearrangement uses TRBV27 and TRBJ2-1; 11 nucleotides match TRBD2. CDR3 amino acids: CASRLAGVSEQFF. The CDR3 coding sequence is TGTGCCAGCAGACTAGCGGGAGTGTCTGAGCAGTTCTTC.